This is a list of T cell receptor beta chains from one sample in a study of cytomegalovirus exposure and HLA in healthy donors. Some clones are missing from TCRdb's copy, which holds only in-frame ones; the method was immunoSEQ multiplex PCR. The table has about 200,000 clones, about 79% seen once. Sequencing was performed on PBMCs. Receptors were obtained from a boy between 2 and 10 years old in good health and CMV-seronegative. Each CDR3 is given with its conserved first and last residue. Each record gives: D gene, V gene, clone size, J gene, CDR3 DNA, CDR3 protein. The D gene is left open where the match is weak. Not all rows give a size; the values are once, few, many and, for expanded clones, a class.

TRBD1	TRBV11-1	.	TRBJ2-5	TGTGCCAGCAGGGGACAGGGGGAGACCCAGTACTTC	CASRGQGETQYF
TRBD1	TRBV5-4	.	TRBJ1-3	TGTGCCAGCAGCACGGGACAGACCGGCTCTGGAAACACCATATATTTT	CASSTGQTGSGNTIYF
TRBD2	TRBV6-6	.	TRBJ2-7	TGTGCCAGCAGGGGGACTAGCGGGGGGGCCAACGAGCAGTACTTC	CASRGTSGGANEQYF
.	TRBV27	.	TRBJ1-2	TGTGCCAGCAGTTTGAGGGGGACACTTCGGTACACCTTC	CASSLRGTLRYTF
TRBD2	TRBV7-9	.	TRBJ2-7	TGTGCCAGCAGCTCCCGTCTACTAGCGGGGAGAACCTACGAGCAGTACTTC	CASSSRLLAGRTYEQYF
.	TRBV21-1	once	TRBJ2-1	TGTGCCAGCCCCAGGCCCCCGGGACAGGGTAGCTGTTGGTCACCTAATGAGCAGTTCTTC	CASPRPPGQGSCWSPNEQFF
.	TRBV6-5	.	TRBJ1-1	TGTGCCAGCAGTGAAACGTTGGGGAGTGAAGCTTTCTTT	CASSETLGSEAFF
.	TRBV7-2	.	TRBJ2-2	TGTGCCAGCAGTCAAACTAGGGCGAACACCGGGGAGCTGTTTTTT	CASSQTRANTGELFF
TRBD1	TRBV5-1	.	TRBJ2-1	TGCGCCAGCCGAGCTTTGGGACAGGGTGGGAATGAGCAGTTCTTC	CASRALGQGGNEQFF
.	TRBV29-1	.	TRBJ1-2	TGCAGCGTTCGTCCCCTGGACAGTAACTATGGCTACACCTTC	CSVRPLDSNYGYTF
.	TRBV7-8	.	TRBJ2-6	TGTGCCAGCACGCCCGGGGTAAGCGCCAGGAACGTCCTGACTTTC	CASTPGVSARNVLTF
.	TRBV5-6	.	TRBJ2-7	TGTGCCAGCAGCCCAGGACAGTACTACGAGCAGTACTTC	CASSPGQYYEQYF
TRBD1	TRBV5-1	.	TRBJ1-3	TGCGCCAACCCGGGTAACCCAGGGGGCAATTCTGGAAACACCATATATTTT	CANPGNPGGNSGNTIYF
TRBD2	TRBV14	.	TRBJ2-1	TGTGCCAGCAGCCTCGCGGGGGGGCTAGATGAGCAGTTCTTC	CASSLAGGLDEQFF
TRBD2	TRBV5-4	once	TRBJ2-3	TGTGCCAGCAGCCCAACCCGGGGGGCGGGGGGTAGCACAGATACGCAGTATTTT	CASSPTRGAGGSTDTQYF
TRBD1	TRBV15	.	TRBJ2-3	TGTGCCACCAGCAGAGATCCCGGGACAGGGGGAGATACGCAGTATTTT	CATSRDPGTGGDTQYF
TRBD1	TRBV7-3	.	TRBJ1-2	TGTGCCAGCAGCCCCGGGGCCGGGACAGGGAATGGCTACACCTTC	CASSPGAGTGNGYTF
TRBD1	TRBV27	.	TRBJ2-3	TGTGCCAGCAGTAGTACAGGGGGCTTCGCCGGCGGAGTCGTCCGAGATACGCAGTATTTT	CASSSTGGFAGGVVRDTQYF
.	TRBV2	few	TRBJ2-2	TGTGCCAGCAGGAGGGGGACCGGGGAGCTGTTTTTT	CASRRGTGELFF
.	TRBV6-5	.	TRBJ2-1	TGTGCCAGCAATCGGGTCGACAGCAATGAGCAGTTCTTC	CASNRVDSNEQFF
TRBD2	TRBV7-2	.	TRBJ2-1	TGTGCCAGCAGCTTACTAGCGGGCAATGAGCAGTTCTTC	CASSLLAGNEQFF
.	TRBV7-6	.	TRBJ1-6	TGTGCCAGCAGCTTAGGGCAGGGCCCCAATTCACCCCTCCACTTT	CASSLGQGPNSPLHF
TRBD1	TRBV4-2	.	TRBJ1-2	TGTGCCAGCACCCCGAAATGGGGGACAGGCTATGGCTACACCTTC	CASTPKWGTGYGYTF
.	TRBV5-8	once	TRBJ2-3	TGTGCCAGCAGCTTGGGTGTCGGACAGTCCACAGATACGCAGTATTTT	CASSLGVGQSTDTQYF
TRBD1	TRBV25-1	.	TRBJ2-7	TGTGCCAGCAGTGACCCTAACAGGGGGCAGGCCGAGCAGTACTTC	CASSDPNRGQAEQYF
TRBD1	TRBV27	.	TRBJ1-1	TGTGCCAGCAGTCCAGGGGGCGCGGACACTGAAGCTTTCTTT	CASSPGGADTEAFF
.	TRBV6-5	.	TRBJ1-4	TGTGCCAGCAGTGACAGCGAAAAACTGTTTTTT	CASSDSEKLFF
TRBD1	TRBV7-2	.	TRBJ1-2	TGTGCCGGCAGCCCAGGGACAGGGCAGGGCTATGGCTACACCTTC	CAGSPGTGQGYGYTF
TRBD1	TRBV5-1	.	TRBJ1-1	TGCGCCAGCAGCTCACAGGGGCCCCCTAACACTGAAGCTTTCTTT	CASSSQGPPNTEAFF
TRBD1	TRBV5-1	.	TRBJ2-5	TGCGCCAGTAAGACAGGGGTGGAAGAGACCCAGTACTTC	CASKTGVEETQYF
.	TRBV6-5	.	TRBJ1-1	TGTGCCAGCAGTTCCCTCGGGAGCACTGAAGCTTTCTTT	CASSSLGSTEAFF
TRBD2	TRBV2	.	TRBJ2-2	TGTGCCAGTAAACTCCTTAGCGGGGGGGCCGGCACCGGGGAGCTGTTTTTT	CASKLLSGGAGTGELFF
.	TRBV11-2	.	TRBJ2-5	TGTGCCAGCAGCTTAGTACGCCGCGCGACCCAGTACTTC	CASSLVRRATQYF
TRBD1	TRBV29-1	.	TRBJ1-1	TGCAGCGTTGTCGCGACAGGGGCGAACACTGAAGCTTTCTTT	CSVVATGANTEAFF
TRBD1	TRBV27	.	TRBJ1-1	TGTGCCAGCAGTTCGGGACAGGGGAACACTGAAGCTTTCTTT	CASSSGQGNTEAFF
TRBD1	TRBV7-6	.	TRBJ2-7	TGTGCCAGCAGCTTAAGGACAGGAGACTACGAGCAGTACTTC	CASSLRTGDYEQYF